This TCR beta chain was sequenced during a study of CD8+CD57+ T cells in acquired aplastic anemia. Study overall: On average, sorted CD4+ and CD8+ cells gave approximately 3 ug of DNA. Overall study findings and caveats: Statistical testing detected no significant gap in CD8+ Simpson's diversity between patients and controls. Researchers report that some 31 CD8+ CDR3 sequences appeared in both patients and controls.

This CDR3 spans 16 amino acids. Germline V lookup: CDR1 SGDLS, CDR2 YYNGEE. The template used for profiling TCR beta VDJ and CDR3 was genomic DNA. TCRdb itself ran the reads through MiXCR, one entry per CDR3 protein. The table has about 290,000 distinct CDR3 sequences, roughly 53% seen once. Those patients picked for sequencing had displayed CD8+CD57+ cell expansion on flow cytometry. Sampling of blood occurred while the patients had still received no therapy. The table lists this clonotype with a count of one. Antigen specificity is unknown. The germline gene is not matched at one end of the junction; a read error may be the cause.

The source material was sorted CD4+, CD8+, or CD8+CD57+ T cells (not recorded which) from PBMCs. This clonotype was obtained from a human donor with aplastic anemia. The chain uses TRBV9 and TRBJ2-7; weak D call: TRBD2 (5 bases). This CDR3 is CASSPRGSLPSYEQYF. CDR3 nucleotides: TGTGCCAGCAGCCCCCGGGGATCGCTCCCCTCCTACGAGCAATACTTC.